This passage covers 20 T cell receptor beta chains from one sample sequenced in a study of tumor-infiltrating lymphocytes in primary liver carcinoma. A constant-region primer primed TCR beta cDNA synthesis from 450 to 550 ng of total RNA. Libraries for TCR beta were built through three nested multiplex PCR rounds, which together made up a slightly modified ARM-PCR procedure. TRBV1-TRBV30 forward primers paired with a C-beta reverse primer drove the first two PCR rounds, about 11 cycles each. MiXCR, run by TCRdb on the multiplex PCR reads, gives a single entry per CDR3 protein. The sample has approximately 73,000 distinct CDR3 sequences, about two thirds seen once. Total RNA and DNA came together from around 20-30 mg of bulk tissue without cell sorting. What was sequenced was liver tumor tissue from sampling region 4. The sample's subset: tumor region T4, right-lateral pole. The origin of the receptors is a woman in her sixties or seventies with primary liver carcinoma and hepatitis B virus infection.

As concerns this clonotype: A clone one base away is much larger, so this may be a read error. CDR3 sequence (DNA): TGTGCCAGCAGTTACGGACGGGGGACCAACCTAGGCGGCTACACCTTC. As protein: CASSYGRGTNLGGYTF. This chain joins TRBV28 and TRBJ1-2; D possibly corresponds to TRBD1 (5 bases). Germline lookup yields CDR1 MDHEN and CDR2 SYDVKM. This CDR3 region has 16 residues. The germline V and J ends were trimmed by 4 bases and 8 bases, with 23 bases remaining between them.

This clonotype occurred a few times. The junction departs from the called germline gene at one end, perhaps through a read error. The chain joins TRBV28 to TRBJ2-6, with D possibly being TRBD2 (7 bases). The CDR3 is made up of 15 amino acids. The germline V gene has CDR1 MDHEN and CDR2 SYDVKM. CDR3 amino acids: CASTPGGAGANILTF. CDR3 nucleotides: TGTGCCAGCACCCCTGGGGGGGCTGGGGCCAACATCCTGACTTTC.

Note on this clonotype: Because it lacks the conserved phenylalanine or tryptophan at the end, this CDR3 is likely a read error. This chain links TRBV11-3 with TRBJ2-3; no clear D. V shed 6 bases and J shed 3 bases, with 16 bases lying between them. CDR3 length equals 15 residues. The germline CDR1 and CDR2 sequences are SGHNT and YENEEA. The CDR3: CASRRWDGKTDTQYP. The CDR3 bases are TGTGCCAGCAGGCGATGGGATGGGAAAACAGATACGCAGTATCCT.

The sample holds a few counts of this clonotype. A junction end diverges from the germline sequence, so it may reflect a read error. This chain links TRBV11-2 with TRBJ2-3; no firm D call. The germline gives CDR1 SGHAT, CDR2 FQNNGV. There are 13 residues in the CDR3. The DNA for the CDR3 is TGTGCCAGCAGTCCAGAAAACACAGATACGCAGTACTTT. The encoded protein is CASSPENTDTQYF.

This clonotype was seen many times. The chain has TRBV4-1 and TRBJ2-2; 7 bases map to TRBD2. In germline, CDR1 is MGHRA, CDR2 YSYEKL. CDR3 length equals 15 residues. V trimming: 5 bases; J trimming: 0 bases; junction bases outside the gene matches: 3. CDR3 sequence (DNA): TGCGCCAGCAGCTTTAGCGGGTCGAACACCGGGGAGCTGTTTTTT. Translation: CASSFSGSNTGELFF.

Turning to this clonotype: Relative to the germline gene, one junction end is altered; a read error may explain this. The chain uses TRBV29-1 and TRBJ2-3; 11 bases align to TRBD2. Germline CDR1 is SQVTM and CDR2 is ANQGSEA. CDR3 length: 14 residues. The CDR3 DNA is TGCAGCTTTGCTAGCGGGAGGCCCACAGATACGCAATATTTT. It specifies CSFASGRPTDTQYF.

Details on this clonotype: The missing conserved phenylalanine or tryptophan at the end of this CDR3 makes a read error likely. The chain has TRBV11-2 and TRBJ2-6; D is ambiguous. Germline values: CDR1 SGHAT, CDR2 FQNNGV. The CDR3 is 16 amino acids. In DNA, the CDR3 is TGTACCAGCAGCTTTACAGCGAGCTCTGGGGCCAACGTCCTGACTTCC. This codes for CTSSFTASSGANVLTS.

About this clonotype itself: Compared with germline, one end of the junction differs, possibly owing to a read error. The chain joins TRBV28 to TRBJ2-1, with a possible D match to TRBD2 (6 bases). This CDR3 region has 16 residues. The germline gives CDR1 MDHEN, CDR2 SYDVKM. CDR3 in amino acids: CASSAGGTHSSNEQFF. The CDR3 nucleotides read TGTGCCAGCAGTGCCGGCGGGACCCACTCCTCCAATGAGCAGTTCTTC.

As for this clonotype: At one boundary the junction diverges from the germline segment, which might be a read error. This CDR3 reads CRVDYPSGSEVQYF. CDR3 DNA sequence: TGCCGCGTTGATTATCCTAGCGGGAGTGAGGTCCAGTACTTT. This rearrangement joins TRBV29-1 to TRBJ2-5; 10 bases are shared with TRBD2. CDR1 and CDR2 (germline): SQVTM, ANQGSEA. The CDR3 covers 14 residues.

Details on this clonotype: At one end the junction does not follow the germline gene, possibly because of a read error. The gene calls are TRBV11-2 and TRBJ2-3; no firm D call. This CDR3 comprises 17 residues. The germline CDR1 and CDR2 sequences are SGHAT and FQNNGV. The CDR3 DNA follows: TGTGCCAGCAGCTTAGGGGAACTAATGTACACGTCAGATATGCAGTATTTT. This translates into CASSLGELMYTSDMQYF.

The chain couples TRBV28 to TRBJ1-6; D remains ambiguous. The germline V and J ends were trimmed by 5 bases and 8 bases, with 10 bases remaining between them. The CDR3 totals 13 residues. Germline CDR1 MDHEN, CDR2 SYDVKM. CDR3 nucleotide sequence: TGTGCCAGCAGTATGGGTGGGGATTCACCCCTCCACTTT. This gives the protein CASSMGGDSPLHF.

This clonotype came up a few times. No conserved phenylalanine or tryptophan ends this CDR3, so it is likely a read error. J is TRBJ2-7 and V is TRBV11-2; no clear D gene. The CDR3 spans 14 residues. Germline CDR1 reads SGHAT; CDR2 reads FQNNGV. V dropped 5 bases and J dropped 6 bases, with 17 bases sitting between them. The CDR3 sequence: CASSPPSGASEQYL. The DNA for the CDR3 is TGTGCCAGCAGCCCCCCTTCGGGTGCTAGCGAGCAGTACTTA.

On this clonotype itself: This CDR3 is missing its conserved last phenylalanine or tryptophan, likely due to a read error. The V and J genes are TRBV11-3 and TRBJ2-7, with D possibly TRBD1 on 5 matching bases. In germline, CDR1 is SGHNT, CDR2 YENEEA. This CDR3 has 16 residues. The CDR3 nucleotides read TGTGCCAGCAGCGCCCGCAGGACACTACCTTCCTACAAGCAGTACCTC. Protein product: CASSARRTLPSYKQYL.

About this clonotype itself: The junction does not match germline at one end; this may be a read error. This chain links TRBV5-1 with TRBJ2-2; a weak D match, TRBD2 (5 bases). Germline values: CDR1 SGHRS, CDR2 YFSETQ. The CDR3 has 16 residues. The CDR3 sequence is CASSALLVAKTGKLFF. In DNA, the CDR3 is TGCGCCAGCAGCGCACTACTAGTGGCAAAGACCGGGAAGCTGTTTTTT.

The rearrangement links TRBV12-3 or TRBV12-4 to TRBJ2-7; D not certain. Trimming left V 3 bases short and J 2 bases short, with 14 bases between. The CDR3 extends over 15 amino acids. DNA of the CDR3: TGTGCCAGCAGTTTCGACCCGGACGCGACCTACGAGCAGTACTTC. Translating gives CASSFDPDATYEQYF.

Notes on this clonotype: One junction end does not reproduce the germline sequence, and a read error may be involved. The chain combines TRBV6-6 with TRBJ2-7; D unclear. Germline lookup yields CDR1 MNHNY and CDR2 SVGAGI (reference sequence). The CDR3 loop spans 15 amino acids. In DNA, the CDR3 is TGTGCCAGCAGTTACTCTAGCTGGTGGAACTACGAGCAATACTTC. As protein: CASSYSSWWNYEQYF.

The chain employs TRBV24-1 and TRBJ1-2; D gene unclear. The CDR3 spans 12 residues. The V gene's germline CDR1 is KGHDR and CDR2 SFDVKD. V lost 3 bases and J lost 5, with 6 bases in between. The CDR3 protein is CATSDRVYGYTF. CDR3 sequence (DNA): TGTGCCACCAGTGATCGAGTATATGGCTACACCTTC.

This clonotype was picked up many times. This CDR3 reads CASSFLGARYSNQPQHF. The CDR3 nucleotides read TGTGCCAGCAGTTTTTTAGGGGCGAGGTATAGCAATCAGCCCCAGCATTTT. The genes are TRBV12-3 or TRBV12-4 and TRBJ1-5; D is possibly TRBD1 (5 bases). Trimming removed 3 bases at V and 0 bases at J, with 15 bases between. There are 17 residues in the CDR3.

Worth noting for this clonotype: No conserved phenylalanine or tryptophan ends this CDR3, so it is likely a read error. The CDR3 is CASSKTGGSGVNVLTI. As DNA, the CDR3 is TGTGCCAGCAGCAAGACAGGGGGCTCTGGGGTCAACGTCCTGACTATC. The chain recombines TRBV2 with TRBJ2-6; 10 nucleotides line up with TRBD1. This CDR3 has 16 amino acids. In germline, CDR1 is SNHLY, CDR2 FYNNEI.

This clonotype has ten or more counts. This chain links TRBV12-3 or TRBV12-4 with TRBJ2-7, with D possibly being TRBD1 (5 bases). Trimming stripped 3 bases from V and 9 bases from J, with 18 bases between. This CDR3 comprises 14 residues. The CDR3 spells CASSFGATPTTQYF. DNA for the CDR3: TGTGCCAGCAGTTTTGGGGCCACTCCTACGACGCAGTACTTC.